The present TCR beta chain was sequenced within a study of cytomegalovirus exposure and HLA in healthy donors. Primers for the PCR totalled 60 Vbeta and 13 Jbeta. Clones were sequenced by immunoSEQ multiplex PCR, and TCRdb holds only the in-frame ones, with some missing. The sample holds some 90,000 clones, more than 75% seen once. Points from the study as a whole: Compared with the approximately 680-donor mean, an Asian-associated ancestry cluster reportedly had fewer N-insertions, according to a later analysis.

Note on this clone: Its antigen is still unknown.

The receptor's source is a woman aged 45-60 years in good health and CMV-seropositive. The sequenced sample was PBMCs.

The CDR3 reads CASSSRTGRFYGYTF. The CDR3, as DNA: TGTGCCAGCAGCTCCCGGACGGGGAGGTTCTATGGCTACACCTTC. The V call is TRBV5-4, the J call TRBJ1-2; D uncertain. The CDR3 is 15 residues long. CDR1 and CDR2 from the germline V gene are SGHNT and YYREEE (reference sequence). Trimming removed 3 bases at V and 4 bases at J, with 16 bases between.